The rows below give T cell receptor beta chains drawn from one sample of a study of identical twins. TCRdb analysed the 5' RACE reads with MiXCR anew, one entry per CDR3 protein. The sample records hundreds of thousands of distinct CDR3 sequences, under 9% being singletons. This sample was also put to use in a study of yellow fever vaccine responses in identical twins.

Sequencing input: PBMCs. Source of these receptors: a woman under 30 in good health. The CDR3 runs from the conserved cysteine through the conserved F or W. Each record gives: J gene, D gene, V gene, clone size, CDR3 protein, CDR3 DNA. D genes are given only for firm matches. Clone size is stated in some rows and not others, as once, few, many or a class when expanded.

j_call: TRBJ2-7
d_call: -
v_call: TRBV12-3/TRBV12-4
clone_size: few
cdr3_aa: CASSLEVGIGSYEQYF
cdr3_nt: TGTGCCAGCAGTTTAGAAGTGGGGATAGGCTCCTACGAGCAGTACTTC

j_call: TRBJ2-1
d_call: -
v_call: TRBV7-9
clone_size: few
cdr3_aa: CASSSGSSWEQFF
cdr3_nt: TGTGCCAGCAGCTCAGGCTCTTCGTGGGAGCAGTTCTTC

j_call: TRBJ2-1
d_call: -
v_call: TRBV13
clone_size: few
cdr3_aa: CASSPPPGVGSYNEQFF
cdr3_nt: TGTGCCAGCAGCCCACCACCCGGAGTTGGCTCCTACAATGAGCAGTTCTTC

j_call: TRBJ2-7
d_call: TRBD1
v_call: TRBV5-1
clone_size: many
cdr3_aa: CASSSRDRGIYEQYF
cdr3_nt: TGCGCCAGCAGCTCCCGGGACAGGGGGATCTACGAGCAGTACTTC

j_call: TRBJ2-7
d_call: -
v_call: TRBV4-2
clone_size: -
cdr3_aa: CASSQDRDGGTYEQYF
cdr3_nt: TGTGCCAGCAGCCAAGATCGCGACGGGGGAACCTACGAGCAGTACTTC

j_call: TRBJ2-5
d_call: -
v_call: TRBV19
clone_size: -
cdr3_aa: CASNRQPQETQYF
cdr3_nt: TGTGCCAGTAATCGACAGCCCCAAGAGACCCAGTACTTC

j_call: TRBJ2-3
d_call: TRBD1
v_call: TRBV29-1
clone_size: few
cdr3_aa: CSALGQAVDTQYF
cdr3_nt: TGCAGCGCCCTGGGACAGGCGGTGGATACGCAGTATTTT

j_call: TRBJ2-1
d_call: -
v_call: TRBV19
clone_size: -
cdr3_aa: CASSIRGAFSNEQFF
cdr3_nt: TGTGCCAGTAGTATAAGGGGGGCCTTTAGCAATGAGCAGTTCTTC

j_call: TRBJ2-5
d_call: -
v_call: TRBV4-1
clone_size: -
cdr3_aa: CASSQEGFRGQYF
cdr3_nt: TGCGCCAGCAGCCAAGAAGGTTTTCGGGGGCAGTACTTC

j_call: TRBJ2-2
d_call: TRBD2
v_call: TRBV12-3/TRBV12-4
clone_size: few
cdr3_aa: CASSIAGAGAGELFF
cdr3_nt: TGTGCCAGCAGCATAGCGGGGGCCGGGGCCGGGGAGCTGTTTTTT

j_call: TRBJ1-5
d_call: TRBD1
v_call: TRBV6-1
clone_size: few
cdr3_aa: CASSRSGTGINQPQHF
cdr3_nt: TGTGCCAGCAGTAGATCCGGGACAGGCATCAATCAGCCCCAGCATTTT

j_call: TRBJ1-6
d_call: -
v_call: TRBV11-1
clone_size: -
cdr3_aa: CASSPPGADSVGINSPLHF
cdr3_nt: TGTGCCAGCAGCCCCCCGGGTGCAGACAGCGTCGGAATAAATTCACCCCTCCACTTT

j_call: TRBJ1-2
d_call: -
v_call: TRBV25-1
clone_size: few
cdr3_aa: CASSRDVNYGYTF
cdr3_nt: TGTGCCAGCAGCCGGGACGTGAACTATGGCTACACCTTC

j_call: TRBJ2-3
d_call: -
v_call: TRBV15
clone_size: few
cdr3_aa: CATSRDRRTGETDTQYF
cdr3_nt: TGTGCCACCAGCAGAGATCGTCGGACTGGGGAGACAGATACGCAGTATTTT

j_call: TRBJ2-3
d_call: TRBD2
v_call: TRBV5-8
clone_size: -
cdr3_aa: CATSRGLGISDTQYF
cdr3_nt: TGTGCCACATCCCGGGGACTAGGTATTTCAGATACGCAGTATTTT

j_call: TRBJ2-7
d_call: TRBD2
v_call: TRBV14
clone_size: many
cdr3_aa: CASSPLGLRFYEQYF
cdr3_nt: TGTGCCAGCAGCCCGTTGGGACTACGATTCTACGAGCAGTACTTC

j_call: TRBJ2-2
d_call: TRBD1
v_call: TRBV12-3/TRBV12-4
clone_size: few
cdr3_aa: CASRVYRGRGNTGELFF
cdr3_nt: TGTGCCAGCAGGGTCTACAGGGGGCGAGGGAACACCGGGGAGCTGTTTTTT

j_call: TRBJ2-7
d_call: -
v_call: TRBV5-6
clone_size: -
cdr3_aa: CASSSLGRKSSYEQYF
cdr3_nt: TGTGCCAGCAGTTCACTAGGTCGGAAAAGCTCCTACGAGCAGTACTTC

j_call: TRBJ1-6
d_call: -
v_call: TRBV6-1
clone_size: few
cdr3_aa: CASRRGQSSYNSPLHF
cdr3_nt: TGTGCCAGCAGGCGCGGACAGAGCTCCTATAATTCACCCCTCCACTTT

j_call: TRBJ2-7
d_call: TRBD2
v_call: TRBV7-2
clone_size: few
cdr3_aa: CASSAPQRGDYYEQYF
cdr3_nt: TGTGCCAGCAGCGCCCCCCAGCGGGGGGACTACTACGAGCAGTACTTC

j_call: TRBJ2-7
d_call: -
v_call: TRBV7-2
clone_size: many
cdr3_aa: CASSFRGPGKKYEQYF
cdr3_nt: TGTGCCAGCAGCTTCAGGGGTCCCGGGAAGAAATACGAGCAGTACTTC

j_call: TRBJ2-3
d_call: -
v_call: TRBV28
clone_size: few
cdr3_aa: CASRKQGVTDTQYF
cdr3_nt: TGTGCCAGCAGGAAACAGGGAGTCACAGATACGCAGTATTTT

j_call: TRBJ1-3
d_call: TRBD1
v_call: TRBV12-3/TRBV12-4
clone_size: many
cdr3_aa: CASSPPTGTGNTIYF
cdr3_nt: TGTGCCAGCAGTCCCCCGACAGGGACTGGAAACACCATATATTTT

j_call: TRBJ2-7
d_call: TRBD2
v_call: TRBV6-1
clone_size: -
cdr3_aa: CASSEREGGYEQYF
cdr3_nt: TGTGCCAGCAGTGAACGGGAGGGTGGGTACGAGCAGTACTTC

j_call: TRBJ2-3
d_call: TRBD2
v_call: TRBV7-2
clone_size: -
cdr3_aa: CASSGAGVADTQYF
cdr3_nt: TGTGCCAGCAGCGGGGCGGGGGTGGCGGATACGCAGTATTTT

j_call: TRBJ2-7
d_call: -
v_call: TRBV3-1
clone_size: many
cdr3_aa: CASSQWIVSYEQYF
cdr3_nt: TGTGCCAGCAGCCAATGGATAGTATCCTACGAGCAGTACTTC

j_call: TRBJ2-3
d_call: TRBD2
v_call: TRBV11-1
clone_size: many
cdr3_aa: CASSPKEPGLAFRTDTQYF
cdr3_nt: TGTGCCAGCAGCCCGAAAGAGCCGGGACTAGCGTTTAGAACAGATACGCAGTATTTT

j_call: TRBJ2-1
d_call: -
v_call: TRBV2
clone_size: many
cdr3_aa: CASSEGRFYNEQFF
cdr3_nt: TGTGCCAGCAGTGAGGGCCGCTTCTACAATGAGCAGTTCTTC

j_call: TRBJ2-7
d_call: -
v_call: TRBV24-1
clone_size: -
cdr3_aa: CATSDSGDSYEQYF
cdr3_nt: TGTGCCACCAGTGATTCTGGCGATTCCTACGAGCAGTACTTC

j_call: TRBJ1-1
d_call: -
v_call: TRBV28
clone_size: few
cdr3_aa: CASSRARNTEAFF
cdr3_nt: TGTGCCAGCAGCCGTGCGAGGAACACTGAAGCTTTCTTT

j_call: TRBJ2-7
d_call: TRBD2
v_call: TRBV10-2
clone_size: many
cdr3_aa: CASRGDSGRPYEQYF
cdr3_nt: TGCGCCAGCAGGGGGGATAGCGGGAGGCCGTACGAGCAGTACTTC

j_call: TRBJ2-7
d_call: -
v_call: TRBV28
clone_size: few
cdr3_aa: CASSFTDRSYEQYF
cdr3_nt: TGTGCCAGCAGTTTTACCGACCGCTCCTACGAGCAGTACTTC